This is a list of T cell receptor beta chains from one sample in a study of T cell changes during pregnancy in multiple sclerosis. Sequencing used immunoSEQ multiplex PCR; TCRdb keeps in-frame clones, though not all of them. The sample holds tens of thousands of clones, around 89% seen once. Sequences were derived from CD8+ T cells from peripheral blood mononuclear cells, sampled after pregnancy. These receptors all come from a female donor in good health, enrolled as a control in a pregnancy study. Each CDR3 is given without its conserved first and last residue.

TRBV7-6 | ASSLAADYEQY
TRBV12-5 | ASQGDPGEQY
TRBV4-2 | ASSQGRGSEPQH
TRBV9 | ASSPSGAGGHTEAF
TRBV14 | ASSQEAPKAF
TRBV4-3 | ASSPGTGDNEKLF
TRBV10-3 | AIRDTSNYGYT
TRBV29-1 | SVVGHPGNTIY
TRBV5-4 | ASSPFSTTNYGYT
TRBV9 | ASSSAGLVDEQY
TRBV7-8 | ASSPGVTDYGYT
TRBV7-9 | ASSLGGRVETQY
TRBV4-1 | ASSQEGGLGNTEAF
TRBV9 | ASSVASGGAHIQY
TRBV28 | ASSLEGADGYT
TRBV5-6 | ASSFQGAVYGYT